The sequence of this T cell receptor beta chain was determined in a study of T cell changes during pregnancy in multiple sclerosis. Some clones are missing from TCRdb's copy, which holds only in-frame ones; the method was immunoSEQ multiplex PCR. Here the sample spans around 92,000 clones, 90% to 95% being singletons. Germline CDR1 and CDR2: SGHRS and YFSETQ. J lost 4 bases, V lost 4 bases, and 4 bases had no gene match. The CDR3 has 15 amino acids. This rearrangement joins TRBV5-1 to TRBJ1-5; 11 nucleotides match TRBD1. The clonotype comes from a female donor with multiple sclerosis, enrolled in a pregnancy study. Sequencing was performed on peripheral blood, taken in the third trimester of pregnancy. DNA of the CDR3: TGCGCCAGCAGCGACCGGGACAGGGGGAATCAGCCCCAGCATTTT. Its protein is CASSDRDRGNQPQHF.